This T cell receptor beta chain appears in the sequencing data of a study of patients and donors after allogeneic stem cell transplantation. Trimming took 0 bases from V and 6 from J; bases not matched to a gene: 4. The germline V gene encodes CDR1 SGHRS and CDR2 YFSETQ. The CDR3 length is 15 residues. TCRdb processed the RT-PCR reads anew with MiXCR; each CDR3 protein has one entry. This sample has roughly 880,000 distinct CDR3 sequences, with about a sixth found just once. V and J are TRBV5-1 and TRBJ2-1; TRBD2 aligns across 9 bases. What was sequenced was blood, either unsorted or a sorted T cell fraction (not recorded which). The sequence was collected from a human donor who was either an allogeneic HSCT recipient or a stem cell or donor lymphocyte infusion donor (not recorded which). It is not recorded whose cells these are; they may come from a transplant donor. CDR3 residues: CASSLVAGGSNEQFF. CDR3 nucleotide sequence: TGCGCCAGCAGCTTGGTTGCGGGAGGGTCCAATGAGCAGTTCTTC.